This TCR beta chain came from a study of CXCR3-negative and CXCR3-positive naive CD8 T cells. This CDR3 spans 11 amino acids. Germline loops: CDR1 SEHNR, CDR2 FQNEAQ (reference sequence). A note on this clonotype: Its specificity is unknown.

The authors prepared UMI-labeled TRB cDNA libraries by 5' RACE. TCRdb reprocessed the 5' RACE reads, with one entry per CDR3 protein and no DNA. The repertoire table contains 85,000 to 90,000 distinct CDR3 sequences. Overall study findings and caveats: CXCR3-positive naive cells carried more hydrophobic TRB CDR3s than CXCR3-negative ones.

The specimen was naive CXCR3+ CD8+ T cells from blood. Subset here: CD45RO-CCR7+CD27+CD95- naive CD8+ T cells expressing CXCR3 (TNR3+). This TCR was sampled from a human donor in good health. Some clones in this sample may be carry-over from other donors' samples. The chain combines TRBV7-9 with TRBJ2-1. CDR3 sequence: CASSLEPGQFF.